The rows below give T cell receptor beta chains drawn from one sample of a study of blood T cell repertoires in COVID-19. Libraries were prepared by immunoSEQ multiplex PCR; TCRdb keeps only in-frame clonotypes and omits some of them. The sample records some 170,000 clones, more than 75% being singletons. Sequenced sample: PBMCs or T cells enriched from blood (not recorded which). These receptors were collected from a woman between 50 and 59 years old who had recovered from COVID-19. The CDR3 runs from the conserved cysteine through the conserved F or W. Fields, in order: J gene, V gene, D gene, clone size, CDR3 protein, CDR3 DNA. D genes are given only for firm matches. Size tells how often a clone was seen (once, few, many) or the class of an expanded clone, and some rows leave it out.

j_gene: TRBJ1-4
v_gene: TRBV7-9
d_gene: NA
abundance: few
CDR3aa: CASSLDGLTNEKLFF
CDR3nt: TGTGCCAGCAGCTTAGATGGGCTGACTAATGAAAAACTGTTTTTT

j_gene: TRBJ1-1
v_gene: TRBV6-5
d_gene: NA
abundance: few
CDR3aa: CASWRGGSITEAFF
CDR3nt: TGTGCCAGTTGGCGGGGGGGCTCCATCACTGAAGCTTTCTTT

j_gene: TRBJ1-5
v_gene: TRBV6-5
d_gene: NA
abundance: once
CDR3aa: CASSYVRNQPQHF
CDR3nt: TGTGCCAGCAGTTACGTCCGTAATCAGCCCCAGCATTTT

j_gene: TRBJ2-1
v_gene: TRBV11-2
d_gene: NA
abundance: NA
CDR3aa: CASSLGRGNYNEQFF
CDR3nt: TGTGCCAGCAGCTTAGGGCGGGGAAACTACAATGAGCAGTTCTTC

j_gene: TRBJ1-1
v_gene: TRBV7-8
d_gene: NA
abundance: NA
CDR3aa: CASSRGLSGAFF
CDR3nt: TGTGCCAGCAGCCGAGGACTTTCCGGAGCTTTCTTT

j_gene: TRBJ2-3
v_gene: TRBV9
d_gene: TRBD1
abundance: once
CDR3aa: CASRPGTGTDTQYF
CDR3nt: TGTGCCAGCAGACCCGGGACAGGAACAGATACGCAGTATTTT

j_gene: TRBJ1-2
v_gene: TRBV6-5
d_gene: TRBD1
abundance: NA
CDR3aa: CASSSWTGDNYGYTF
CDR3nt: TGTGCCAGCAGTTCCTGGACAGGGGACAACTATGGCTACACCTTC

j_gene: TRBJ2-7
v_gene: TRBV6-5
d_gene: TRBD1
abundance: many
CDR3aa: CASSYRDRGAYEQYF
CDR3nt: TGTGCCAGCAGTTACCGGGACAGGGGGGCCTACGAGCAGTACTTC

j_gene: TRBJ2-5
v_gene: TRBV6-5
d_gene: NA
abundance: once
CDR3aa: CASTPNFGETQYF
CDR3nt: TGTGCCAGCACCCCAAATTTCGGAGAGACCCAGTACTTC

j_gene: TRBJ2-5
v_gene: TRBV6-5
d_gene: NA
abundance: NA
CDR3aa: CASSIGAEEETQYF
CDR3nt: TGTGCCAGCAGTATCGGAGCCGAGGAAGAGACCCAGTACTTC

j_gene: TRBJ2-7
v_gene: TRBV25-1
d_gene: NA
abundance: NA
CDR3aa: CASSESRGSEQYF
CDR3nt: TGTGCCAGCAGTGAATCTCGGGGAAGCGAGCAGTACTTC

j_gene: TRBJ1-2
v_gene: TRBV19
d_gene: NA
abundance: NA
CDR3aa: CASSLRQSQGYTF
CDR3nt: TGTGCCAGTAGCCTCAGACAGAGCCAAGGCTACACCTTC

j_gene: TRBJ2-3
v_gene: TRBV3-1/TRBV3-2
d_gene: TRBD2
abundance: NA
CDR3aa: CASSLIAGGSGDTQYF
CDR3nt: TGTGCCAGCAGCCTCATAGCGGGAGGGTCGGGGGATACGCAGTATTTT

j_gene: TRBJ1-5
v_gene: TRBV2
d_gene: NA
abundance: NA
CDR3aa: CASSGGLSYQPQHF
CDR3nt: TGTGCCAGCAGTGGGGGACTCAGCTATCAGCCCCAGCATTTT

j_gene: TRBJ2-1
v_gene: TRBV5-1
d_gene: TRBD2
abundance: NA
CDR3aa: CASSLELAGGINEQFF
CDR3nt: TGCGCCAGCAGCTTGGAACTAGCGGGAGGGATAAATGAGCAGTTCTTC

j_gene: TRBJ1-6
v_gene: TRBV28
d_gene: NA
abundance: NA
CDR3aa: CASSPPLGNSPLHF
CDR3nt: TGTGCCAGCAGCCCCCCCCTCGGGAATTCACCCCTCCACTTT

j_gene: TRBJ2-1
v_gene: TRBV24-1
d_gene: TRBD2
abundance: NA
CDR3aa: CATSRLAGDSNEQFF
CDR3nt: TGTGCCACCAGTAGACTAGCGGGAGATTCGAATGAGCAGTTCTTC

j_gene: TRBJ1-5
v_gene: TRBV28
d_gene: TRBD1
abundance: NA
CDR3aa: CASSHNRGISPTQVQPQHF
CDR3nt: TGTGCCAGCAGCCATAACAGGGGGATTAGCCCGACTCAAGTCCAGCCCCAGCATTTT

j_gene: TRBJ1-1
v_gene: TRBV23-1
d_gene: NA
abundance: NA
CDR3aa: CASPRWAFF
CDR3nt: TGCGCCAGCCCCCGGTGGGCTTTCTTT

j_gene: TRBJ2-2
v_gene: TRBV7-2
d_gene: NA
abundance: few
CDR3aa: CASTRQGGTGELFF
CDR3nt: TGTGCCAGCACAAGACAAGGTGGGACCGGGGAGCTGTTTTTT

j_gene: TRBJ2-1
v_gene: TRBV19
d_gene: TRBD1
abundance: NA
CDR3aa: CATSETGGNEQFF
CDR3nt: TGTGCTACCTCCGAGACAGGGGGCAATGAGCAGTTCTTC

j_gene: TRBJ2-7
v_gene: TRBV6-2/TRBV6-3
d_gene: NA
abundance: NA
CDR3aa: CASSPSWGRGTYEQYF
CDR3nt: TGTGCCAGCAGCCCCTCTTGGGGACGGGGGACCTACGAGCAGTACTTC

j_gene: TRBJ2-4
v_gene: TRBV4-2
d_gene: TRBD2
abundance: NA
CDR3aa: CASSRSSGGRGNIQYF
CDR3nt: TGTGCCAGCAGCCGAAGTAGCGGGGGGAGGGGAAACATTCAGTACTTC

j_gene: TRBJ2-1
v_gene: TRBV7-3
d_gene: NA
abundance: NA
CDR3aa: CASSLSGGGSYNEQFF
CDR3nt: TGTGCCAGCAGCTTAAGCGGAGGTGGGTCCTACAATGAGCAGTTCTTC

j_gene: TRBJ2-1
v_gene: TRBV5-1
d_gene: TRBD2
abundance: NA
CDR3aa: CASSFGLGTAITYNEQFF
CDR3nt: TGCGCCAGCAGCTTCGGACTAGGAACGGCGATAACCTACAATGAGCAGTTCTTC

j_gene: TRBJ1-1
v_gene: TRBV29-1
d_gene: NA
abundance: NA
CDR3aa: CSVGLHLGNTEAFF
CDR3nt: TGCAGCGTTGGACTCCATCTTGGGAACACTGAAGCTTTCTTT

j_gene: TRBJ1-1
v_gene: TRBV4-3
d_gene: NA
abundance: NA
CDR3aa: CASSQGGAPREAFF
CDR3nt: TGCGCCAGCAGCCAAGGGGGCGCACCCCGGGAAGCTTTCTTT

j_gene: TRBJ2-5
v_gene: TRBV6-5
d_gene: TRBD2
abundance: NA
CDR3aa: CASRELAGGKQTQYF
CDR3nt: TGTGCCAGCAGGGAGCTAGCGGGAGGTAAACAGACCCAGTACTTC

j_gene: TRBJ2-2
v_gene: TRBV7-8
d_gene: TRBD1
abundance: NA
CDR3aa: CASSKDRVLRTGELFF
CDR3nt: TGTGCCAGCAGCAAAGACAGGGTCCTTAGAACCGGGGAGCTGTTTTTT

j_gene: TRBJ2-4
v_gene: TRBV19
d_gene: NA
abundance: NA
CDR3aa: CASEGRVNIQYF
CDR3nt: TGTGCCAGTGAGGGCAGAGTAAACATTCAGTACTTC

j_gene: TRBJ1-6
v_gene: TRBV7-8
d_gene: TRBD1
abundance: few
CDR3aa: CASSLGRQGSNSPLHF
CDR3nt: TGTGCCAGCAGCTTAGGGAGACAGGGGAGCAATTCACCCCTCCACTTT

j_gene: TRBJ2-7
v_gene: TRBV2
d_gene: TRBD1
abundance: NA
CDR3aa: CASGGQGAGEQYF
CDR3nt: TGTGCCAGCGGTGGACAGGGGGCGGGGGAGCAGTACTTC

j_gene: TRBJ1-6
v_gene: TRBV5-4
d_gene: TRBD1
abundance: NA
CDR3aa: CASSSGQGHSPLHF
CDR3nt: TGTGCCAGCAGCTCCGGACAGGGCCATTCACCCCTCCACTTT

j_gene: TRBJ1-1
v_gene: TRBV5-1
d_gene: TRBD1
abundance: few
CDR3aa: CASSRAGDRVSTEAFF
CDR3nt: TGCGCCAGCAGCCGTGCTGGGGACAGGGTTAGCACTGAAGCTTTCTTT

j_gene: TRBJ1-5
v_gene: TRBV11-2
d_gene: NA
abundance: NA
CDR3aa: CASSLGGARPQPQHF
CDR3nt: TGTGCCAGCAGCTTAGGTGGGGCGCGTCCTCAGCCCCAGCATTTT

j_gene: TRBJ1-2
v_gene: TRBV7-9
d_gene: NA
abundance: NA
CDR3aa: CANRKIQQDTYGYTF
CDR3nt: TGTGCTAATCGCAAAATACAACAGGATACCTATGGCTACACCTTC

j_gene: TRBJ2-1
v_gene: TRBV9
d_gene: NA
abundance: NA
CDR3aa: CASSVEPARGFFYNEQFF
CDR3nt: TGTGCCAGCAGCGTAGAACCCGCTAGGGGGTTTTTTTACAATGAGCAGTTCTTC

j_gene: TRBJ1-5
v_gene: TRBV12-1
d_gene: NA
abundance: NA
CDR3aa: CASSFGGRDRGPFNQPQHF
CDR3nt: TGTGCCAGCAGCTTTGGAGGTCGGGACAGGGGGCCCTTCAATCAGCCCCAGCATTTT

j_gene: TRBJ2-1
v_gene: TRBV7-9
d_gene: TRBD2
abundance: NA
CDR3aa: CASSEQGLAGGEQFF
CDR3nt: TGTGCCAGCAGCGAACAGGGACTAGCGGGAGGTGAGCAGTTCTTC

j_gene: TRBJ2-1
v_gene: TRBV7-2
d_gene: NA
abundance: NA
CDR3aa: CASSFTSADNEQFF
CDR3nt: TGTGCCAGCAGCTTCACGTCGGCGGACAATGAGCAGTTCTTC

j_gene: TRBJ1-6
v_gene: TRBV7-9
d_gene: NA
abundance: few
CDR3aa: CASSRGAGNSPLHF
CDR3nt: TGTGCCAGCAGCCGAGGGGCGGGAAATTCACCCCTCCACTTT

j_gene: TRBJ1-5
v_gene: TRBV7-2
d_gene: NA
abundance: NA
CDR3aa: CASTLSRGNQPQHF
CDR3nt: TGTGCCAGCACCCTATCCCGGGGCAATCAGCCCCAGCATTTT

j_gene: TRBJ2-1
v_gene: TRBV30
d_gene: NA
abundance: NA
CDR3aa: CAWSIDSHGNEQFF
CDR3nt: TGTGCCTGGAGTATAGATAGCCACGGCAATGAGCAGTTCTTC

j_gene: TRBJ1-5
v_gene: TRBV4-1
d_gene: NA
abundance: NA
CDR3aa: CASSQPKGVGNNQPQHF
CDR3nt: TGCGCCAGCAGCCAACCAAAGGGGGTGGGGAACAATCAGCCCCAGCATTTT

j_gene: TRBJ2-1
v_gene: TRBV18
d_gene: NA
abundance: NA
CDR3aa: CASLSRVRMGDEQFF
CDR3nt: TGTGCCAGCCTCTCCCGGGTCCGCATGGGAGATGAGCAGTTCTTC

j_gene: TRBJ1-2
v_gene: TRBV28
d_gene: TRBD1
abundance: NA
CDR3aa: CASSLGDRPYYGYTF
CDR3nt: TGTGCCAGCTCTTTAGGGGACAGGCCCTACTATGGCTACACCTTC

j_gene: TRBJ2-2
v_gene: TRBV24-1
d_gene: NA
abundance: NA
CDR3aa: CATSDFQANTGELFF
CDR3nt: TGTGCCACCAGTGATTTCCAAGCAAACACCGGGGAGCTGTTTTTT

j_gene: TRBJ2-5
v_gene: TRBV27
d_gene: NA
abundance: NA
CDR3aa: CASSHFDRQETQYF
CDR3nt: TGTGCCAGCAGTCATTTTGACAGGCAAGAGACCCAGTACTTC

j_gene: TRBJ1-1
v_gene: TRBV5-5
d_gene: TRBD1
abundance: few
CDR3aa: CASSLAGGRNTEAFF
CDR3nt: TGTGCCAGCAGCTTGGCAGGGGGCAGGAACACTGAAGCTTTCTTT

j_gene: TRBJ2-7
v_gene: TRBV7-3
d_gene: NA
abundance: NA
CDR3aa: CASSLNSDSYEQYF
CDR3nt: TGTGCCAGCAGCTTAAATTCCGACTCTTACGAGCAGTACTTC

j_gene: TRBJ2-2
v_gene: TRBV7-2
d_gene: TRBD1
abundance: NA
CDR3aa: CASGRDRGQTGELFF
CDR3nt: TGTGCCAGCGGGCGGGACAGGGGGCAAACCGGGGAGCTGTTTTTT

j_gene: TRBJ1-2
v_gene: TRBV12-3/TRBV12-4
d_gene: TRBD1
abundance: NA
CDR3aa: CASGTGYGDGYTF
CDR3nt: TGTGCCAGCGGGACAGGGTATGGGGATGGCTACACCTTC

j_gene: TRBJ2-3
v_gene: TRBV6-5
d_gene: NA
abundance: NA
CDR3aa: CASRKQGSSTDTQYF
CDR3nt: TGTGCCAGCAGGAAACAGGGATCTAGCACAGATACGCAGTATTTT

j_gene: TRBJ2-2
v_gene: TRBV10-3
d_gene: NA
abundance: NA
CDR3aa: CAISANPTGELFF
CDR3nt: TGTGCCATCAGTGCTAATCCCACCGGGGAGCTGTTTTTT

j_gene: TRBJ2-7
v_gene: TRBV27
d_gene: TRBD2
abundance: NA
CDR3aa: CASSPQAAGVYYEQYF
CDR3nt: TGTGCCAGCAGTCCCCAGGCAGCGGGAGTTTATTACGAGCAGTACTTC

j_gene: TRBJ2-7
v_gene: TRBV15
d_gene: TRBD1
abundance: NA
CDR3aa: CATSRQGSGYEQYF
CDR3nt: TGTGCCACCAGCCGACAGGGGTCGGGCTACGAGCAGTACTTC

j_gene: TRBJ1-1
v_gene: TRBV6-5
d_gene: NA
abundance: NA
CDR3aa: CAARTFGTGTRLFF
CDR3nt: NA

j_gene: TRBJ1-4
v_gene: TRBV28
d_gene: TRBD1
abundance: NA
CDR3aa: CASSFSTGVWGEKLFF
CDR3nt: TGTGCCAGCAGTTTCTCGACAGGGGTTTGGGGTGAAAAACTGTTTTTT

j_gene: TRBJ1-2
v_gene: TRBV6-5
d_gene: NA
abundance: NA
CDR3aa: CASSYATGDRYGYTF
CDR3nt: TGTGCCAGCAGTTACGCGACAGGAGATCGTTATGGCTACACCTTC

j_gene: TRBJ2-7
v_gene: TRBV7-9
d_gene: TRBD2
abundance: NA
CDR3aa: CASSLAGGRYEQYF
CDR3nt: TGTGCCAGCAGCTTAGCGGGAGGGAGGTACGAGCAGTACTTC